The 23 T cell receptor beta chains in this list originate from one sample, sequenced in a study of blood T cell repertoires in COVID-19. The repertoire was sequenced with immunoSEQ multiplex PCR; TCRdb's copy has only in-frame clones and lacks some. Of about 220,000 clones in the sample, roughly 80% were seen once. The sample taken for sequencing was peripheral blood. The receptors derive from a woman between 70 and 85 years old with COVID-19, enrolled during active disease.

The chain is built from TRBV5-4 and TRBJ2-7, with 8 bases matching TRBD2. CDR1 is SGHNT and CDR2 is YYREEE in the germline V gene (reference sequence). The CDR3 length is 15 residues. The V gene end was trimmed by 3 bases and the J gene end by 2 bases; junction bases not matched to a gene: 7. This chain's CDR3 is CASSSQRELAYEQYF. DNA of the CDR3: TGTGCCAGCAGCTCCCAGCGGGAGCTTGCCTACGAGCAGTACTTC.

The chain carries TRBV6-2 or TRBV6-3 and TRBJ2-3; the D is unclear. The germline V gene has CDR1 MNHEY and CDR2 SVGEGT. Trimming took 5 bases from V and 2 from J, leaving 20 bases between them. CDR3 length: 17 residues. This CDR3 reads CASSPSETTYLTDTQYF. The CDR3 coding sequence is TGTGCCAGCAGTCCCTCGGAAACTACCTACCTCACAGATACGCAGTATTTT.

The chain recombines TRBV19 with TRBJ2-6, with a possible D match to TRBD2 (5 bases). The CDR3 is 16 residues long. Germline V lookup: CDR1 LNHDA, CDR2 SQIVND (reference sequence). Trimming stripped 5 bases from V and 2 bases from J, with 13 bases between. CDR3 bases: TGTGCCAGTAGTTTGAACGGGAAAGCTGGGGCCAACGTCCTGACTTTC. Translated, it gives CASSLNGKAGANVLTF. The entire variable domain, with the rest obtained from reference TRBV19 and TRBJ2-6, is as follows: DGGITQSPKYLFRKEGQNVTLSCEQNLNHDAMYWYRQDPGQGLRLIYYSQIVNDFQKGDIAEGYSVSREKKESFPLTVTSAQKNPTAFYLCASSLNGKAGANVLTFGAGSRLTVL.

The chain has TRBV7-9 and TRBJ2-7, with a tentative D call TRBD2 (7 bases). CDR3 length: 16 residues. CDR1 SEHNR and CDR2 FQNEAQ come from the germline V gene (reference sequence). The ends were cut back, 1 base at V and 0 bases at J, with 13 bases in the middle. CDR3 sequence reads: CASSLEIGGVSYEQYF. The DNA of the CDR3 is TGTGCCAGCAGCTTAGAGATAGGGGGGGTCTCCTACGAGCAGTACTTC.

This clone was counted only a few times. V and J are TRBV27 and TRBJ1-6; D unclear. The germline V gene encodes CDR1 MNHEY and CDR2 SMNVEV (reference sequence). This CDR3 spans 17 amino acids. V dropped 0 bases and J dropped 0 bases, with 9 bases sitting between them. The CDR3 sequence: CASSLSNPGSYNSPLHF. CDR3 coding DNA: TGTGCCAGCAGTTTATCGAATCCGGGCTCCTATAATTCACCCCTCCACTTT.

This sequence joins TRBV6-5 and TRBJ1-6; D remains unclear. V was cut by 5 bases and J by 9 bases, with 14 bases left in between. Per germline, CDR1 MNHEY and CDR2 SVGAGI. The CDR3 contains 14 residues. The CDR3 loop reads CASSLQVSGSPLHF. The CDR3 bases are TGTGCCAGCAGTCTGCAGGTGTCAGGTTCACCCCTCCACTTT.

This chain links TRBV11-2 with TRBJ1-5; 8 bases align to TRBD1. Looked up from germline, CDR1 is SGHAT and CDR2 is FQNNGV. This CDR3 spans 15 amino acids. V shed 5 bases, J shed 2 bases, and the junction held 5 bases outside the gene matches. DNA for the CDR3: TGTGCCAGCAGCGAAACGACAGGGGGCAATCAGCCCCAGCATTTT. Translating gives CASSETTGGNQPQHF. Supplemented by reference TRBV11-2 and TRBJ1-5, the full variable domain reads EAGVAQSPRYKIIEKRQSVAFWCNPISGHATLYWYQQILGQGPKLLIQFQNNGVVDDSQLPKDRFSAERLKGVDSTLKIQPAKLEDSAVYLCASSETTGGNQPQHFGDGTRLSIL.

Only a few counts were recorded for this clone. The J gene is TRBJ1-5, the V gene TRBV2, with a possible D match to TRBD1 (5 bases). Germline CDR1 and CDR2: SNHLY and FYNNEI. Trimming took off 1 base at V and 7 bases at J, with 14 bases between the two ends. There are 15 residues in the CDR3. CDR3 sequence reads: CASSEGPKGNQPQHF. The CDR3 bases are TGTGCCAGCAGTGAAGGACCTAAGGGGAACCAGCCCCAGCATTTT.

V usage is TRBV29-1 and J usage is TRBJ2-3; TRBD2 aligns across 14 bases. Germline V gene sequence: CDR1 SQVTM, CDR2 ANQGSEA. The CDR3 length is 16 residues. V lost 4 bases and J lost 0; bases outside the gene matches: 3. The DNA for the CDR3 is TGCAGCGTTGTGGGACTAGCGGGAGTCAGCACAGATACGCAGTATTTT. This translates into CSVVGLAGVSTDTQYF.

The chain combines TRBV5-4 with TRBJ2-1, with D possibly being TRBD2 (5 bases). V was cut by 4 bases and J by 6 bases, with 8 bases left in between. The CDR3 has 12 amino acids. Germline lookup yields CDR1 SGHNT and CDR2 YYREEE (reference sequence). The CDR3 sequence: CASSLDFNEQFF. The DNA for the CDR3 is TGTGCCAGCAGCCTGGACTTCAATGAGCAGTTCTTC.

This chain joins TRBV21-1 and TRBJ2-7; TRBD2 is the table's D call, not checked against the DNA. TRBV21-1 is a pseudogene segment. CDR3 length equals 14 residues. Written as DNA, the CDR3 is TGTGCCAGCAGCTGGAAGCGGGCCTGCGGCGAGCAGTACTTC. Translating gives CASSWKRACGEQYF.

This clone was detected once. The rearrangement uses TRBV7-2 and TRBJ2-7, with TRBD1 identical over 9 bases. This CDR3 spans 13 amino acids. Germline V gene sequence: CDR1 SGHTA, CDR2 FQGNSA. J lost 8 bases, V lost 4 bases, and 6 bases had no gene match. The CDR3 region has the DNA TGTGCCAGCAGCTCACCCGACAGGGGGAAGCAGTACTTC. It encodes CASSSPDRGKQYF.

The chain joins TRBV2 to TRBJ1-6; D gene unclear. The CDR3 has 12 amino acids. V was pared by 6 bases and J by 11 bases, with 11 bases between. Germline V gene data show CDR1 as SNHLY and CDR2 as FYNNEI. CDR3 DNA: TGTGCCAGCAGAGGTGGGCGAACACCCCTCCACTTT. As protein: CASRGGRTPLHF.

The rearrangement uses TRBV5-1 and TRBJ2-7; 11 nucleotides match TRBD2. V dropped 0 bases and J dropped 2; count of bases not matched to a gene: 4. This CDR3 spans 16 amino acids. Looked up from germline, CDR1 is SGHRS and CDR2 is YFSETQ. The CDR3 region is CASSLGILAGAYEQYF. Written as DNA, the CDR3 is TGCGCCAGCAGCTTGGGGATACTAGCGGGAGCCTACGAGCAGTACTTC.

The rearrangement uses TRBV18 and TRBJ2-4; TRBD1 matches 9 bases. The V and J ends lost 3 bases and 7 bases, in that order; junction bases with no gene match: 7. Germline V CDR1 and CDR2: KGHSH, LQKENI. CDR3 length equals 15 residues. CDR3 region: CASSPLTGGWNIQYF. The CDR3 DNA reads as TGTGCCAGCTCACCGTTAACAGGGGGCTGGAACATTCAGTACTTC.

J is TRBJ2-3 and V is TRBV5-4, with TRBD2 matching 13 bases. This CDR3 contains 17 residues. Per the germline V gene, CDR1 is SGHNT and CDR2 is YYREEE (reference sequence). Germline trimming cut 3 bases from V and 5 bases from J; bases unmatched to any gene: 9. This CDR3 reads CASSYIRLAGGIDTQYF. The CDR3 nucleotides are TGTGCCAGCAGCTACATAAGACTAGCGGGAGGAATAGATACGCAGTATTTT.

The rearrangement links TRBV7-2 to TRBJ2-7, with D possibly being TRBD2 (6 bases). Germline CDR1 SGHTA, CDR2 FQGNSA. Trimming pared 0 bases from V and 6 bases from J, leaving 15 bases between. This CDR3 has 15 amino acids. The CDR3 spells CASSLAQWVSGEQYF. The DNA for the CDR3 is TGTGCCAGCAGCTTAGCGCAGTGGGTTAGCGGCGAGCAGTACTTC.

In nucleotides, the CDR3 is TGTGCCAGCAGCCTAACTCTAGTCCCCTCGCGGCCTAGCACAGATACGCAGTATTTT. Protein: CASSLTLVPSRPSTDTQYF. J is TRBJ2-3 and V is TRBV27, with no clear D. Per the germline V gene, CDR1 is MNHEY and CDR2 is SMNVEV (reference sequence). The CDR3 is made up of 19 amino acids. With 6 bases removed from V and 0 bases from J, the gap between germline ends came to 25 bases.

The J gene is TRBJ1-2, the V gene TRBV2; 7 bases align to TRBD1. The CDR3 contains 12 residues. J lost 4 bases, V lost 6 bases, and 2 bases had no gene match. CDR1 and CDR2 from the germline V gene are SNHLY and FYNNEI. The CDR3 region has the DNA TGTGCCAGCAGACAGGGGAGCTATGGCTACACCTTC. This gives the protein CASRQGSYGYTF.

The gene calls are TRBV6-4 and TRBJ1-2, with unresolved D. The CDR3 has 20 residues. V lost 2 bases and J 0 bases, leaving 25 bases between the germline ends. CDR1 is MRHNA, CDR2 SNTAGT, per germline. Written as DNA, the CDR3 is TGTGCCAGCAGTGACGACAATATATTCGACGCCGTCCGGCCTAACTATGGCTACACCTTC. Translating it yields CASSDDNIFDAVRPNYGYTF.

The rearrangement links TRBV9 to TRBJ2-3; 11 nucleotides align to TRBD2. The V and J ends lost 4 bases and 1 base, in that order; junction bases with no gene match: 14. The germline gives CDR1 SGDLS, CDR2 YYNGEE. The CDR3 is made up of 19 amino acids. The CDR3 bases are TGTGCCAGCAGCCCCACCCTAGCGGGAGGAGGCCTTGGCACAGATACGCAGTATTTT. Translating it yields CASSPTLAGGGLGTDTQYF.

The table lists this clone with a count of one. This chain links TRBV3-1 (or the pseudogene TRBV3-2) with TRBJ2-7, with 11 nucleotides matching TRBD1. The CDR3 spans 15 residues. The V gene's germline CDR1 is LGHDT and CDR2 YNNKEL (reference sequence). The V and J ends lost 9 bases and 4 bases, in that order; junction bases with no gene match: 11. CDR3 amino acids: CARTPHWDRGYEQYF. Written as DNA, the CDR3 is TGTGCCAGAACGCCACATTGGGACAGGGGGTACGAGCAGTACTTC.

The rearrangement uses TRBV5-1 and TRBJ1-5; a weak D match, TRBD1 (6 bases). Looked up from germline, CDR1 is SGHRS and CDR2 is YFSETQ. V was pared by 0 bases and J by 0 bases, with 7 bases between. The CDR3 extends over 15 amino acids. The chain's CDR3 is CASSLAGDSNQPQHF. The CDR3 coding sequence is TGCGCCAGCAGCTTGGCAGGGGATAGCAATCAGCCCCAGCATTTT.